This T cell receptor beta chain was found in a study of T cells in Graves' hyperthyroidism and ophthalmopathy. Study context: Blood was drawn when the patient was first diagnosed and still untreated.

The investigators amplified TCR beta CDR3 regions from RNA transcripts. First-round RT-PCR of the TCR CDR3 relied on the HTBI primer set. Via MiXCR, TCRdb re-called the multiplex PCR reads, giving one row per CDR3 protein. In the table there are hundreds of thousands of distinct CDR3 sequences, about 12% of which are singletons. This clonotype has just a few counts. The V gene's germline CDR1 is DFQATT and CDR2 SNEGSKA (reference sequence). After removal of 5 bases from V and 7 bases from J, the junction contained 5 bases not matched to a gene. The CDR3 loop spans 13 amino acids. Cells are PBMCs isolated from 10 ml of fresh blood.

Sample: blood. The chain has TRBV20-1 and TRBJ1-6, with TRBD1 matching over 7 bases. This receptor was identified in a woman aged 18-29 years with Graves' hyperthyroidism. CDR3 DNA sequence: TGCAGTGCTCTCGGGACAGCAAATTCACCCCTCCACTTT. It encodes CSALGTANSPLHF.